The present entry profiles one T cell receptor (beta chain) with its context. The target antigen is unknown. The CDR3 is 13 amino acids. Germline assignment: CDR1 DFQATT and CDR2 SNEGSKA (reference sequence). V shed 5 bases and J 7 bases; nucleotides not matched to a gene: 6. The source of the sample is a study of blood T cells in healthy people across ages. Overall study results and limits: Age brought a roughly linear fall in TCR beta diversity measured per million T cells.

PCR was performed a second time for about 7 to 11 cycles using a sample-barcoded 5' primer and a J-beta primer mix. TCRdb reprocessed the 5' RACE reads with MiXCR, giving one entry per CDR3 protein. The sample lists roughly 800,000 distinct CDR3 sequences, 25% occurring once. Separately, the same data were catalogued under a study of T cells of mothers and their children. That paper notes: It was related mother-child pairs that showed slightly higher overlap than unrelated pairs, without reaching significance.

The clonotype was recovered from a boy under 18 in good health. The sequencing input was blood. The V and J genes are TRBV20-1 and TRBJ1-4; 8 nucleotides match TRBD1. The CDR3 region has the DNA TGCAGTGCTGAACCCGACAGGGGTGAAAAACTGTTTTTT. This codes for CSAEPDRGEKLFF.